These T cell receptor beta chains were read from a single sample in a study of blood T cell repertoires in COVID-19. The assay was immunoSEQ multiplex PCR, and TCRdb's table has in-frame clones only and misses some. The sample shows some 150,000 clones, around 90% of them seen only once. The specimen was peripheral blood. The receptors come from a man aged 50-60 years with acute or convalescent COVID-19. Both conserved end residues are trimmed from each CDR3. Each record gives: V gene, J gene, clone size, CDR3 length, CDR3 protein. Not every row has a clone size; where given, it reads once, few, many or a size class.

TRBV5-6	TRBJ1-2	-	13	ASSLQGVSNYGYT
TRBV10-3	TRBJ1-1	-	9	AISAGTEAF
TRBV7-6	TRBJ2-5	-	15	ASSSRTSGSLQETQY
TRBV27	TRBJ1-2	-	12	ASSLGLNFYGYT
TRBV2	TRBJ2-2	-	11	ASTQREAGELF
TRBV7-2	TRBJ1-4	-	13	ASSFNNGGNEKLF
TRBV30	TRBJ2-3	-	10	AWSPGGDTQY
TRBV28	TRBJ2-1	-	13	ASSETSGGSYEQF
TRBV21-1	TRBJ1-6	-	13	ASSKPPDRGRPLH
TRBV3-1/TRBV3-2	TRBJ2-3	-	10	ASSPGGDTQY
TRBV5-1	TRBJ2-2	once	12	ASSGGQFTGELF
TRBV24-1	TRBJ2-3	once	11	ATSEDRRTTQY
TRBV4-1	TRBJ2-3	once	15	ASSQAPLALGTDTQY
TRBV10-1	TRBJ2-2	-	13	ASSPGQGNTGELF
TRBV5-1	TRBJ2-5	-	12	ASSSQTGGETQY
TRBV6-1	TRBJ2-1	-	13	ASSPGTSGRNEQF
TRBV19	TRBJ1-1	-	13	ASSIGPGQDTEAF